The rows below give T cell receptor beta chains drawn from one sample of a study of T cells in Graves' hyperthyroidism and ophthalmopathy. One entry per CDR3 protein, called by TCRdb with MiXCR from the multiplex PCR reads. The sample gives around 180,000 distinct CDR3 sequences, about 18% of which show up once; roughly 29% is in the top ten. The sequencing input was blood. These receptors all come from a woman aged 45-60 years with Graves' hyperthyroidism. The CDR3 runs from the conserved cysteine through the conserved F or W. Fields, in order: clone size, D gene, J gene, V gene, CDR3 DNA, CDR3 protein. D genes are given only for firm matches. Expanded clones get a size class; other rows say once, few or many, or leave the size out.

size: many
D: .
J: TRBJ1-2
V: TRBV7-2
DNA: TGTGCCCTCACCCACGGAATAAACTATGGCTACACCTTC
CDR3: CALTHGINYGYTF

size: few
D: .
J: TRBJ1-6
V: TRBV5-5
DNA: TGTGCCAGCAGCCCTGGACGAGGGGGAGCCTATAATTCACCCCTCCACTTT
CDR3: CASSPGRGGAYNSPLHF

size: many
D: TRBD2
J: TRBJ2-1
V: TRBV28
DNA: TGTGCCAGCACCTCCCCATGGACTAGCGGGGGGGAGAGCAATGAGCAGTTCTTC
CDR3: CASTSPWTSGGESNEQFF

size: many
D: TRBD2
J: TRBJ2-7
V: TRBV7-9
DNA: TGTGCCAGCAGCTCCAGCGGGGCGAGTTCCTACGAGCAGTACTTC
CDR3: CASSSSGASSYEQYF

size: many
D: TRBD2
J: TRBJ2-3
V: TRBV7-3
DNA: TGTGCCAGCAGCTTAACCGGACTAGCGGGGGGGCAGGATACGCAGTATTTT
CDR3: CASSLTGLAGGQDTQYF

size: many
D: .
J: TRBJ1-1
V: TRBV20-1
DNA: TGCAGTGCTAAACAGTCGAACACTGAAGCTTTCTTT
CDR3: CSAKQSNTEAFF

size: .
D: TRBD1
J: TRBJ1-2
V: TRBV2
DNA: TGTGCCAGCAGTGACCATACGGGACAGAACTATGGCTACACCTTC
CDR3: CASSDHTGQNYGYTF

size: .
D: .
J: TRBJ1-2
V: TRBV6-1
DNA: TGTGCCAGCAGCGCCACAGGGTTTGGCTACACCTTC
CDR3: CASSATGFGYTF

size: .
D: .
J: TRBJ1-1
V: TRBV13
DNA: TGTGCCAGCAGCTCCCGGGGGGCGCTGAACACTGAAGCTTTCTTT
CDR3: CASSSRGALNTEAFF

size: .
D: TRBD1
J: TRBJ1-2
V: TRBV28
DNA: TGTGCCAGCAGCCTAGGGGGCGAAAACTATGGCTACACCTTC
CDR3: CASSLGGENYGYTF

size: many
D: .
J: TRBJ1-1
V: TRBV7-3
DNA: TGTGCCAGCAGCCCCTCGCCGACATCGAACACTGAAGCTTTCTTT
CDR3: CASSPSPTSNTEAFF

size: many
D: .
J: TRBJ2-3
V: TRBV20-1
DNA: TGCAGTGCTAGAGATCACCTGGGACACCCGAGCACAGATACGCAGTATTTT
CDR3: CSARDHLGHPSTDTQYF

size: many
D: .
J: TRBJ1-2
V: TRBV29-1
DNA: TGCAGCGTTTCGGGAATCGACTATGGCTACACCTTC
CDR3: CSVSGIDYGYTF

size: many
D: TRBD1
J: TRBJ2-2
V: TRBV6-1
DNA: TGTGCCAGCAGTGTAGTGGACAGGGACACCGGGGAGCTGTTTTTT
CDR3: CASSVVDRDTGELFF

size: few
D: TRBD1
J: TRBJ2-7
V: TRBV6-9
DNA: TGTGTCAGCAGCTACCCGGGACAGAGCGTCGCCGAGCAGTACTTC
CDR3: CVSSYPGQSVAEQYF

size: many
D: TRBD2
J: TRBJ2-1
V: TRBV18
DNA: TGTGCCAGCTCAGCCACCTTAGCGGGGGCCTCCTACAATGAGCAGTTCTTC
CDR3: CASSATLAGASYNEQFF

size: many
D: TRBD1
J: TRBJ2-3
V: TRBV2
DNA: TGTGCCAGCAGGCCGGGACAGCCAACAGATACGCAGTATTTT
CDR3: CASRPGQPTDTQYF

size: .
D: .
J: TRBJ1-1
V: TRBV12-3/TRBV12-4
DNA: TGTGCCAGCACTGTACAGGGATTCACTGAAGCTTTCTTT
CDR3: CASTVQGFTEAFF

size: .
D: .
J: TRBJ1-1
V: TRBV7-3
DNA: TGTGCCAGCAGCTCGACGGACCGGCAGGTAGCTTTCTTT
CDR3: CASSSTDRQVAFF

size: many
D: TRBD2
J: TRBJ2-7
V: TRBV4-2
DNA: TGTGCCAGCAGCCAAGATCCACTAGCGGGGGACGAGCAGTACTTC
CDR3: CASSQDPLAGDEQYF

size: many
D: TRBD2
J: TRBJ2-3
V: TRBV11-1
DNA: TGTGCCAGCAGCCACCTGCGGGGGGCCAACACAGATACGCAGTATTTT
CDR3: CASSHLRGANTDTQYF

size: many
D: .
J: TRBJ1-1
V: TRBV6-1
DNA: TGTGCCAGCAGTGACTCGGGACTGTTGAACACTGAAGCTTTCTTT
CDR3: CASSDSGLLNTEAFF

size: .
D: TRBD1
J: TRBJ1-1
V: TRBV5-4
DNA: TGTGCCAGCAGCCTTAGAAGGACAGGGAGTACTGAAGCTTTCTTT
CDR3: CASSLRRTGSTEAFF

size: many
D: TRBD1
J: TRBJ1-2
V: TRBV29-1
DNA: TGCAGCGCTGAATTCCGGGACAGGGGTCGGTTCGATGGCTACACCTTC
CDR3: CSAEFRDRGRFDGYTF

size: .
D: TRBD1
J: TRBJ1-2
V: TRBV28
DNA: TGTGCCAGCACTCCGTGGGAGGGGGACAGGGGGACGGGTAACTATGGCTACACCTTC
CDR3: CASTPWEGDRGTGNYGYTF

size: many
D: .
J: TRBJ1-5
V: TRBV7-8
DNA: TGTGCCAGCAGCTGGGGACTTTTTACCCGTAGCAATCAGCCCCAGCATTTT
CDR3: CASSWGLFTRSNQPQHF

size: .
D: .
J: TRBJ2-7
V: TRBV2
DNA: TGTGCCAGCAGTGAAGTGGGCGGGGCCTCCTACGAGCAGTACTTC
CDR3: CASSEVGGASYEQYF

size: many
D: .
J: TRBJ2-2
V: TRBV19
DNA: TGTGCCAGTAGTATAGGCTCGGTTCGGACCGGGGAGCTGTTTTTT
CDR3: CASSIGSVRTGELFF

size: many
D: .
J: TRBJ1-5
V: TRBV19
DNA: TGTGCCAGTAGTATGGGGCGCTATAGCAATCAGCCCCAGCATTTT
CDR3: CASSMGRYSNQPQHF

size: .
D: TRBD1
J: TRBJ2-3
V: TRBV5-1
DNA: TGCGCCAGCAGCTTGGGCAGGGGGCCGAGAGCGGCAGATACGCAGTATTTT
CDR3: CASSLGRGPRAADTQYF